Sequencing of this T cell receptor beta chain was carried out in a study of cytomegalovirus exposure and HLA in healthy donors. In the study overall: Around 77 million unique TCRs from HLA-typed donors made up an early data release.

Whole-study results and caveats: Within the data, a cluster of highly shared sequence variants was likely a sequencing artifact. Later analysis placed DRB1 highest and HLA-C lowest in TCR association rates, which differed by HLA locus.

The donors comprised healthy bone marrow donors. On this clone: Its antigen is unidentified.

The CDR3 contains 11 residues. Trimming shortened V by 4 bases and J by 8 bases, and 8 bases separated the two germline ends. The V gene's germline CDR1 is SGHKS and CDR2 YYEKEE (reference sequence). PCR involved 60 Vbeta and 13 Jbeta primers. The method was immunoSEQ multiplex PCR; TCRdb's version includes in-frame clones alone and lacks a portion of them. The sample records 120,000 to 150,000 clones, about 74% being singletons. The specimen sequenced was PBMCs. This clonotype originated in a woman aged 40 to 50 in good health and CMV-seronegative. The rearrangement joins TRBV5-5 to TRBJ2-3, with D perhaps matching TRBD1 (6 bases). The CDR3 bases are TGTGCCAGCAGCGTCAGGGGTACGCAGTATTTT. Translated: CASSVRGTQYF. The entire variable domain, with the rest obtained from reference TRBV5-5 and TRBJ2-3, is as follows: DAGVTQSPTHLIKTRGQQVTLRCSPISGHKSVSWYQQVLGQGPQFIFQYYEKEERGRGNFPDRFSARQFPNYSSELNVNALLLGDSALYLCASSVRGTQYFGPGTRLTVL.